This T cell receptor (beta chain) is from a study of shared clonotypes between healthy human individuals (TCRdb year 2020). For the wider study: The cohort comprised two women and a few men aged 18 to 49 years. Per donor, three plates each were used for CD4 naive and CD4 memory, two for CD8 naive, and one for CD8 memory. To estimate repertoire size and how much clonotypes are shared between individuals, the study performed deep sequencing of blood TCR repertoires from roughly five healthy adults. To increase sequencing depth and limit assay-specific biases, different laboratories used diverse techniques to prepare libraries and sequence TCR repertoires. Between about 0.85 and 8.9 billion PBMCs per donor were obtained by leukapheresis. Results the study describes overall, beyond this receptor: Pairwise subsampling led to the expectation that sequencing depth would affect the degree of clonotype sharing among donors. About 5% of naive CD4, around 3.5% of naive CD8, approximately 2% of memory CD4, and more than 0.35% of memory CD8 clonotypes were shared across several donors. Even with the large sequencing depth, rarefaction of the sorted-subset datasets indicated that sequencing was incomplete. Because the study included only a small number of donors, the genetic and exposure-history diversity represented was limited. Sampling was limited to blood, and TCR repertoires in tissue likely differ from TCR repertoires in blood. Higher generation probabilities were observed for clonotypes shared by all four sorted-subset donors than for non-shared clonotypes. Estimated clonotype richness was generally larger for naive than for memory subsets.

As to this clone: What antigen it recognizes has not been identified. The input lacks base qualities; no much larger clone sits a single base away.

Taken from the germline V gene, the CDR1 and CDR2 loops are MDHEN and SYDVKM. Inclusive of the bounding cysteine and phenylalanine, the CDR3 is 16 residues long. Only CDR3 DNA remains: 48 bases, in frame from the first base. Relative to germline, V is missing 6 bases and J is missing 4 bases, with 11 bases of the junction outside any gene match. Healthy HIV-negative adults with no recently reported acute infections or vaccinations were included as donors. Only Caucasian adults living in Nashville, Tennessee, USA were represented among the donors. CD4+ T cells were enriched through magnetic negative selection, after which naive cells were positively selected on CD45RA and the remaining negative fraction served as the memory subset. After blood collection by leukapheresis, PBMCs were isolated using Ficoll-Histopaque density gradient centrifugation and then cryopreserved in the vapor phase of liquid nitrogen. Analytical flow cytometry was used to check the purity and quantity of each magnetically sorted T cell population. From each sorted fraction, genomic DNA was isolated and quantified by UV absorbance on a Nanodrop 2000c.

Using the deep immunoSEQ assay, TCR CDR3 regions were amplified from genomic DNA by multiplex PCR. Extracted genomic DNA from each cell subset was distributed evenly across all wells of several immunoSEQ 96-well plates, and each plate was treated as a replicate. For sorted subsets, approximately 210 ng genomic DNA, equal to tens of thousands of T cell genomes, was loaded into each replicate PCR. Purified libraries were quantified with a Qubit 3.0 fluorometer, sized on a Bioanalyzer 2100, and re-quantified with the KAPA Library Quantification kit. Each immunoSEQ 96-well plate was sequenced on its own single-read 150-cycle Illumina NextSeq 550 flow cell. Per the source publication's procedure: The immunoSEQ output contained only junctional sequences without quality scores, so filtering could not match that applied to full-length reads. To assign V/J genes and CDR3, sequences were annotated using PyIR, a Python wrapper for IgBLAST v1.9, with IMGT germline references. Reads with weak V/J assignments (E-value above 1e-6), missing CDR3, stop codons, out-of-frame junctions, or ambiguous translated residues were removed. V3J clonotypes were defined as sequences sharing the same inferred V gene, J gene, and CDR3 amino acid sequence. Percentage overlap between repertoires was calculated by dividing the number of shared unique clonotypes by the size of the smaller repertoire. Richness of each repertoire was evaluated using RTK rarefaction, the Chao1 estimator, and Recon v2.1 estimates of unobserved clonotypes. Generation probabilities were computed with OLGA for all TCRbeta clonotypes obtained by the gDNA method from a few donors. TCRdb's version of the immuneACCESS table is confined to in-frame rearrangements and falls short of the full clone set. An unresolved V gene accounts for under half of the shortfall where checked; the remainder is of unknown origin. The V and J calls and clone size were taken over from that table, and D and trimming were inferred from the DNA. The sample table holds about 1.4 million clones, of which more than 95% were seen once. Approximately 1% of the sample rests with the top ten.

Sequenced material: naive CD4+ T cells sorted from blood. Interpreted using the paper, the cell subset or site label stands for: CD45RA+ positively selected. The receptor was derived from a man aged 25 to 45 in good health. In this chain, TRBV28 is recombined with TRBJ2-5; 10 central bases correspond to TRBD1. The sequenced DNA: TGTGCCAGCAGCCAATCCGGGACAGGGGCCCCAGAGACCCAGTACTTC. It translates as CASSQSGTGAPETQYF.